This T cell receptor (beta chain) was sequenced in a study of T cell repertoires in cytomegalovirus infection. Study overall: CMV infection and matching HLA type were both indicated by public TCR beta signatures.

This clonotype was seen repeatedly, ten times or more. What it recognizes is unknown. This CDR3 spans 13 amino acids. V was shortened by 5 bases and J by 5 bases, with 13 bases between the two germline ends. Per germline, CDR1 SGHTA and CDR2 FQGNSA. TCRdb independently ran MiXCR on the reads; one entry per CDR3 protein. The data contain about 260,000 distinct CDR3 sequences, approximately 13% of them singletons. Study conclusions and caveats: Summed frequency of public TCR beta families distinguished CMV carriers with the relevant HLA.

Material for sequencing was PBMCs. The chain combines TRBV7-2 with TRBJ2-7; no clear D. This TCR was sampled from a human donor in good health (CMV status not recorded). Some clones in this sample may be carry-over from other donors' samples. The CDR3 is CASSLKPLHEQYF. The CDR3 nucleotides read TGTGCCAGCAGCCTCAAGCCTCTCCACGAGCAGTACTTC.